One sample yielded the 18 T cell receptor beta chains listed below, sequenced in a study of shared clonotypes between healthy human individuals. CD45RO-negative CD8 cells positively selected for CCR7 made up the naive population, which excluded terminally differentiated effector memory CD45RA+ cells. Data came from immunoSEQ multiplex PCR; TCRdb stores just in-frame clones and leaves some out. The sample carries about 550,000 clones, around 95% recorded once. The sample consisted of naive CD8+ T cells sorted from blood. The receptors originated from a woman younger than 45 in good health.

The chain couples TRBV11-2 to TRBJ1-2, with 9 positions matching TRBD1. Germline CDR1 SGHAT, CDR2 FQNNGV. The V gene end was trimmed by 4 bases and the J gene end by 8 bases; junction bases not matched to a gene: 14. The CDR3 is 16 residues long. The CDR3 bases are TGTGCCAGCAGCTCCCCCGGGGACAGGGTAGGGATCGGCTACACCTTC. This encodes CASSSPGDRVGIGYTF.

Points on this clone: The same CDR3 can be traced to other DNA sequences in this sample. The chain joins TRBV27 to TRBJ2-7, with TRBD2 matching over 9 bases. The CDR3 runs 13 residues. Unmatched junction bases numbered 5, after V lost 9 bases and J lost 2 bases. The germline V gene has CDR1 MNHEY and CDR2 SMNVEV (reference sequence). CDR3 nucleotide sequence: TGTGCCAGTAGTAGCGGGAGTACCTACGAGCAGTACTTC. This sequence encodes CASSSGSTYEQYF.

The gene calls are TRBV7-6 and TRBJ2-1, with D perhaps matching TRBD1 or TRBD2 (5 bases each). CDR3 length equals 16 residues. V lost 0 bases to trimming and J lost 4 bases, with 13 bases between them. Germline V gene lookup returns CDR1 SGHVS and CDR2 FNYEAQ. CDR3 in amino acids: CASSLARGRRYNEQFF. DNA for the CDR3: TGTGCCAGCAGCTTAGCGAGGGGAAGAAGGTACAATGAGCAGTTCTTC.

This sequence joins TRBV30 and TRBJ1-2; 7 bases match TRBD1. This CDR3 contains 14 residues. The V gene end was trimmed by 2 bases and the J gene end by 4 bases; junction bases not matched to a gene: 7. Looked up from germline, CDR1 is GTSNPN and CDR2 is SVGIG (reference sequence). The CDR3: CAWSPPGQSYGYTF. DNA of the CDR3: TGTGCCTGGAGTCCACCGGGACAGAGCTATGGCTACACCTTC.

The V gene is TRBV13, the J gene TRBJ1-2; possibly TRBD1 for D (5 bases). CDR1 is PRHDT, CDR2 FYEKMQ, per germline (reference sequence). The CDR3 contains 13 residues. Trimming removed 5 bases at V and 6 bases at J, with 13 bases between. The CDR3 DNA reads TGTGCCAGCAGCCCCGAGGGGAGACATGGCTACACCTTC. This sequence encodes CASSPEGRHGYTF.

Note on this clone: Other DNA sequences in the same sample also yield this CDR3. The chain employs TRBV27 and TRBJ1-2; D not certain. Per germline, CDR1 MNHEY and CDR2 SMNVEV (reference sequence). V lost 3 bases and J 2 bases, leaving 7 bases between the germline ends. There are 13 residues in the CDR3. CDR3 loop: CASSLRGNYGYTF. CDR3 nucleotides: TGTGCCAGCAGTTTGCGCGGGAACTATGGCTACACCTTC.

J is TRBJ2-5 and V is TRBV27; D is possibly TRBD2 (5 bases). TRBJ2-7 explains the end of the DNA better; the J call may be wrong. Germline V gives CDR1 MNHEY, CDR2 SMNVEV (reference sequence). This CDR3 has 15 amino acids. CDR3 amino acids: CASSSSLASLYEQYF. The CDR3 nucleotides are TGTGCCAGCAGCTCCTCATTAGCGAGCCTCTACGAGCAGTACTTC.

Notes on this clone: Other DNA sequences of this sample code for an identical CDR3. V and J are TRBV29-1 and TRBJ2-7, with 14 bases fitting TRBD2. The V and J ends lost 6 bases and 3 bases, in that order; junction bases with no gene match: 4. Germline CDR1 is SQVTM and CDR2 is ANQGSEA. This CDR3 has 14 amino acids. The CDR3 is CSVGGTSGSYEQYF. In DNA, the CDR3 is TGCAGCGTGGGCGGGACTAGCGGGAGCTACGAGCAGTACTTC.

Comment on this clone: This likely comes from a read error, as the CDR3 has no conserved phenylalanine or tryptophan at its end. The J gene is TRBJ2-7, the V gene TRBV4-1, with D unresolved. CDR1 is MGHRA and CDR2 is YSYEKL in the germline V gene. The CDR3 covers 14 residues. V lost 0 bases to trimming and J lost 3 bases, with 9 bases between them. The CDR3 spells CASSQEEIVYEQYL. Written as DNA, the CDR3 is TGCGCCAGCAGCCAAGAAGAAATAGTCTACGAGCAGTACCTC.

The chain uses TRBV5-4 and TRBJ2-7; 9 nucleotides line up with TRBD2. In germline, CDR1 is SGHNT, CDR2 YYREEE (reference sequence). The CDR3 contains 14 residues. The V and J ends lost 2 bases and 4 bases, in that order; junction bases with no gene match: 4. The CDR3 bases are TGTGCCAGCAGCTTCGGGACTAGCAGATACGAGCAGTACTTC. Translated, it gives CASSFGTSRYEQYF.

This chain uses TRBV9 with TRBJ1-4; a weak D match, TRBD1 (6 bases). CDR3 size: 15 residues. V was pared by 3 bases and J by 7 bases, with 16 bases between. Germline assignment: CDR1 SGDLS and CDR2 YYNGEE. CDR3 DNA: TGTGCCAGCAGCGCGTCCGGGACACACGGTGAAAAACTGTTTTTT. It specifies CASSASGTHGEKLFF.

The rearrangement uses TRBV5-1 and TRBJ1-1; D gene uncertain. V shed 4 bases and J shed 2 bases, with 9 bases lying between them. CDR1 is SGHRS, CDR2 YFSETQ, per germline. The CDR3 is made up of 13 amino acids. In DNA form, the CDR3 reads TGCGCCAGCAGCCGGACCGATAACACTGAAGCTTTCTTT. This encodes CASSRTDNTEAFF.

The chain has TRBV19 and TRBJ2-1; 11 nucleotides match TRBD2. With V trimmed by 6 bases and J by 7 bases, 8 bases remained unmatched. Germline CDR1 LNHDA, CDR2 SQIVND (reference sequence). The CDR3 sequence is 15 residues long. CDR3 sequence: CASSFLTSGRNEQFF. In DNA, the CDR3 is TGTGCCAGTAGCTTCTTAACTAGCGGGAGAAATGAGCAGTTCTTC.

The chain combines TRBV6-1 with TRBJ1-5; D is uncertain. Trimming removed 10 bases at V and 5 bases at J, with 6 bases between. Germline CDR1 MNHNS, CDR2 SASEGT. The CDR3 spans 10 residues. As DNA, the CDR3 is TGTGCCACCTCCGATCAGCCCCAGCATTTT. Encoded protein: CATSDQPQHF.

CDR3 sequence (DNA): TGTGCCATCAGTGAGTCTGGGACAGGCGAGCAGTACTTC. Amino acids: CAISESGTGEQYF. The gene calls are TRBV10-3 and TRBJ2-7; 8 bases fit TRBD1. The CDR3 contains 13 residues. J gave up 6 bases and V 0 bases, and 1 base lay outside the gene matches. The germline CDR1 and CDR2 sequences are ENHRY and SYGVKD.

This sequence joins TRBV27 and TRBJ2-1, with a weak D call TRBD2 (6 bases). Trimming pared 3 bases from V and 9 bases from J, leaving 18 bases between. Germline values: CDR1 MNHEY, CDR2 SMNVEV (reference sequence). CDR3 length equals 15 residues. CDR3 nucleotides: TGTGCCAGCAGTTTGCTGGGGGAGGACTATGCTGAGCAGTTCTTC. Its protein is CASSLLGEDYAEQFF.

The rearrangement links TRBV14 to TRBJ2-1, with TRBD2 matching over 7 bases. Trimming removed 1 base from V and 7 bases from J; junction bases left unmatched: 7. Germline assignment: CDR1 SGHDN and CDR2 FVKESK. This CDR3 has 15 residues. The DNA of the CDR3 is TGTGCCAGCAGCCAAGTGGGACTACCCAAGAATGAGCAGTTCTTC. Its translation is CASSQVGLPKNEQFF.

Remarks on this clone: Different DNA sequences within this sample yield the same CDR3. The V gene is TRBV28, the J gene TRBJ2-1; D not certain. Germline loops: CDR1 MDHEN, CDR2 SYDVKM. CDR3 size: 10 residues. V was pared by 2 bases and J by 9 bases, with 2 bases between. The CDR3 coding sequence is TGTGCCAGCAGTTTAAGTGAGCAGTTCTTC. Protein: CASSLSEQFF.